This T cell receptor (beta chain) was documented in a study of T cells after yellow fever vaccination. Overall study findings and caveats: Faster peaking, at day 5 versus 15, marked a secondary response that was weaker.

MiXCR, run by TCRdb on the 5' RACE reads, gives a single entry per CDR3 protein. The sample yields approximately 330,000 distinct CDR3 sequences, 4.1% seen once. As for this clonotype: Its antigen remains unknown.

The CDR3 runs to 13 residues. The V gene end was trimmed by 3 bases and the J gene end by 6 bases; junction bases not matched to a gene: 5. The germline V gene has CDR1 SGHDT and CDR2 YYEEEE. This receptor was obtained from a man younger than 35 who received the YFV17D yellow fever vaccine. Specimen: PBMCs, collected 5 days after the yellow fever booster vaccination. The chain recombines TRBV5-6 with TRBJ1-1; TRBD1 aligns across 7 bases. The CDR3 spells CASSSVGGPEAFF. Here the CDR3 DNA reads TGTGCCAGCAGCTCGGTAGGGGGCCCTGAAGCTTTCTTT. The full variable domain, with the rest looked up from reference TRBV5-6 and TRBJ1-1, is DAGVTQSPTHLIKTRGQQVTLRCSPKSGHDTVSWYQQALGQGPQFIFQYYEEEERQRGNFPDRFSGHQFPNYSSELNVNALLLGDSALYLCASSSVGGPEAFFGQGTRLTVV.